The rows below give T cell receptor beta chains drawn from one sample of a study of T cells after yellow fever vaccination. TCRdb reprocessed the 5' RACE reads with MiXCR, giving one entry per CDR3 protein. This repertoire shows under 200,000 distinct CDR3 sequences, 9.5% to 11% found once; its top ten account for roughly a third. The sequenced sample was CD8+ T cells sorted from PBMCs, obtained 15 days after the yellow fever booster vaccination. The receptor set was obtained from a man aged 18 to 29 who received the YFV17D yellow fever vaccine. Each CDR3 is given with its conserved first and last residue. A D gene is named only where the DNA matches it firmly. Size is stated for part of the rows, as once, few or many counts, or as a class when the clone is expanded.

d_call	v_call	clone_size	j_call	cdr3_nt	cdr3_aa
-	TRBV7-2	-	TRBJ2-3	TGTGCCAGCAGCTTAAACAGCGCAGATACGCAGTATTTT	CASSLNSADTQYF
-	TRBV20-1	-	TRBJ1-2	TGCAGTACCACGGGCAAGGGCTACACCTTC	CSTTGKGYTF
-	TRBV9	-	TRBJ2-7	TGTGCCAGCAGCCAGGGGAGCTCCTACGAGCAGTACTTC	CASSQGSSYEQYF
-	TRBV6-4	many	TRBJ2-3	TGTGCCAGCAGTGACGGGGGGGCTAGCACAGATACGCAGTATTTT	CASSDGGASTDTQYF
TRBD2	TRBV6-1	many	TRBJ2-1	TGTGCCAGCAGTGACGGGGCGGGGGACTACAATGAGCAGTTCTTC	CASSDGAGDYNEQFF
TRBD1	TRBV6-5	few	TRBJ1-1	TGTGCCAGCAGAAGACAGGGGGCCGGTGACACTGAAGCTTTCTTT	CASRRQGAGDTEAFF
-	TRBV24-1	-	TRBJ2-3	TGTGCCACCAGTGAGGGGGGATTACGCACAGATACGCAGTATTTT	CATSEGGLRTDTQYF
-	TRBV4-1	few	TRBJ1-5	TGCGCCAGCACTCTTAAGCCAGGACAGTCCAATCAGCCCCAGCATTTT	CASTLKPGQSNQPQHF
TRBD1	TRBV11-2	many	TRBJ2-3	TGTGCCAGCAGCTCTATAACAGGGGCGGCTAGCACAGATACGCAGTATTTT	CASSSITGAASTDTQYF
-	TRBV6-2/TRBV6-3	-	TRBJ2-4	TGTGCCAGCAGAAGCCGCGGTACCGAGGACAAAAACATTCAGTACTTC	CASRSRGTEDKNIQYF
-	TRBV4-3	few	TRBJ2-2	TGCGCCAGCAGCCAAGATCCGGGGAGCACCGGGGAGCTGTTTTTT	CASSQDPGSTGELFF
-	TRBV7-2	-	TRBJ2-1	TGTGCCAGCAGCTTATCCCCAGGGGTGGGAAATGAGCAGTTCTTC	CASSLSPGVGNEQFF
-	TRBV18	few	TRBJ2-3	TGTGCCAGCTCACCATCCGTGGGGGGTCGTTATACGCAGTATTTT	CASSPSVGGRYTQYF
-	TRBV4-1	-	TRBJ1-4	TGCGCCAGCAGCCAAGGGACCCTGGTAGGGGAAAAACTGTTTTTT	CASSQGTLVGEKLFF
-	TRBV7-8	few	TRBJ2-5	TGTGCCAGCAGCTTAGGGGCGATTGTCCCTACAGAGACCCAGTACTTC	CASSLGAIVPTETQYF
-	TRBV4-3	-	TRBJ1-5	TGCGCCAGCAGCCAAGATAACGGGGTAGGGAATCAGCCCCAGCATTTT	CASSQDNGVGNQPQHF
-	TRBV29-1	few	TRBJ1-1	TGCAGCGTTGAAGTTGACACTGAAGCTTTCTTT	CSVEVDTEAFF
TRBD2	TRBV7-2	few	TRBJ2-2	TGTGCCAGCAGCTTAAGCGGGGGCCGTACCGGGGAGCTGTTTTTT	CASSLSGGRTGELFF
-	TRBV6-5	few	TRBJ2-1	TGTGCCAGCAGTCCAGGGTATAGCTACAATGAGCAGTTCTTC	CASSPGYSYNEQFF
-	TRBV7-9	few	TRBJ2-7	TGTGCCAGCAGTGCCAGGGACTCCTACGAGCAGTACTTC	CASSARDSYEQYF
TRBD2	TRBV15	-	TRBJ2-1	TGTGCCACCAGCAGGGCCCCGGGACTAGCGGGGTACAATGAGCAGTTCTTC	CATSRAPGLAGYNEQFF
-	TRBV27	-	TRBJ2-4	TGTGCCAGCAGTGAGTTATCGGGGTCCAAAAACATTCAGTACTTC	CASSELSGSKNIQYF
-	TRBV4-3	many	TRBJ2-5	TGCGCCAGCAGCCGCCAGGATCGGGTAGAGACCCAGTACTTC	CASSRQDRVETQYF
TRBD2	TRBV20-1	-	TRBJ2-7	TGCAGTGCTCGAAATAGCGGGGGGAGCTACGAGCAGTACTTC	CSARNSGGSYEQYF
-	TRBV28	-	TRBJ2-1	TGTGCCAGCAGTTTGCGGTCAGGGGGGTATATGGGCAATGAGCAGTTCTTC	CASSLRSGGYMGNEQFF
-	TRBV5-4	-	TRBJ2-1	TGTGCCAGCACCAACAAGGCTGCCCTGCAGTTCTTC	CASTNKAALQFF
-	TRBV6-2/TRBV6-3	few	TRBJ1-1	TGTGCCAGCAGTTACTCGAGAGAGGCAGGCCATCGTGAAGCTTTCTTT	CASSYSREAGHREAFF
TRBD2	TRBV7-3	few	TRBJ2-1	TGTGCCAGCAGCTTTAGCGGGGGGGACCACAATGAGCAGTTCTTC	CASSFSGGDHNEQFF
TRBD2	TRBV20-1	few	TRBJ2-1	TGCAGTGCTTCCGGGACTAGCGGGGTGAGAAATGAGCAGTTCTTC	CSASGTSGVRNEQFF
-	TRBV28	-	TRBJ2-5	TGTGCCAGCAGCCCCGACAGTGTGGGCCGGGAGACCCAGTACTTC	CASSPDSVGRETQYF
-	TRBV3-1	few	TRBJ1-2	TGTGCCAGCAGCCTCACAGGGAGGGTGGACTATGGCTACACCTTC	CASSLTGRVDYGYTF
-	TRBV7-9	few	TRBJ1-2	TGTGCCAGCAGCCCTACTTTCCTGGAAGACAGGTACTATGGCTACACCTTC	CASSPTFLEDRYYGYTF
-	TRBV9	few	TRBJ2-5	TGTGCCAGCAGCGTAGACAGATACCAAGAAGATGGGACCCAGTACTTC	CASSVDRYQEDGTQYF
TRBD2	TRBV7-6	few	TRBJ2-5	TGTGCCAGCAGCATTAGAGCGGGGGGGCAAGAGACCCAGTACTTC	CASSIRAGGQETQYF
TRBD1	TRBV7-2	-	TRBJ1-6	TGTGCCAGCAGCTTCGGGACAGGGGGATCACCCCTCCACTTT	CASSFGTGGSPLHF
-	TRBV20-1	few	TRBJ1-4	TGCAGTGCTAGAGGCCTAGAGGATGAAAAACTGTTTTTT	CSARGLEDEKLFF
-	TRBV12-3/TRBV12-4	-	TRBJ2-5	TGTGCCAGCAGTAGGTCCGGGGCCCAAGAGACCCAGTACTTC	CASSRSGAQETQYF
-	TRBV12-3/TRBV12-4	few	TRBJ2-5	TGTGCCAGTTGGATTGTAGGAGAGACCCAGTACTTC	CASWIVGETQYF
-	TRBV5-1	-	TRBJ2-1	TGCGCCAGCAGCTTTGATGGGGCCACGGGGCGGTACAATGAGCAGTTCTTC	CASSFDGATGRYNEQFF
-	TRBV25-1	-	TRBJ2-1	TGTGCCAGCACCCTAGGGAGCTCCTACAATGAGCAGTTCTTC	CASTLGSSYNEQFF
TRBD1	TRBV28	few	TRBJ1-1	TGTGCCAGCAGTTCAGGGACAGTCATGAACACTGAAGCTTTCTTT	CASSSGTVMNTEAFF
TRBD2	TRBV7-3	-	TRBJ2-1	TGTGCCAGCAGCTTAATTGCTAGCGGGCCGAGGGGTGAGCAGTTCTTC	CASSLIASGPRGEQFF